This entry is about one T cell receptor (beta chain). TCRdb's table, derived via immunoSEQ multiplex PCR, lists solely in-frame clones and lacks some. The sample records about 200,000 clones, approximately 80% being singletons. These data belong to a study of blood T cell repertoires in COVID-19. The wider study: The United States, Italy and Spain supplied acute and convalescent COVID-19 samples. T cells, B-cell-depleted T cells, or PBMCs supplied cDNA or gDNA.

The germline V and J ends were trimmed by 6 bases and 4 bases, with 13 bases remaining between them. The CDR3 length is 14 residues. CDR1 is SGHDN, CDR2 FVKESK, per germline. The rearrangement links TRBV14 to TRBJ1-3, with D unresolved. The sequence came from a man aged 55 to 70 with acute or convalescent COVID-19. Sequences were obtained from peripheral blood. Written as DNA, the CDR3 is TGTGCCAGCAGTCCCCAGATGAGGGGAAACACCATATATTTT. It yields the protein CASSPQMRGNTIYF.